This T cell receptor (beta chain) was profiled in a study of T-cell reconstitution after alpha-beta-depleted transplantation in children. General observations from the study: Surviving recipient T cells and thymic progenitors accounted for the high day-60 TCRbeta diversity observed in some patients. When one year had passed after transplant, most T-cell counts and diversity came from newly produced T cells.

A note on this clonotype: Its target is not known.

The authors prepared the TCRbeta library with unique molecular identifiers. From the PCR reads, TCRdb called clonotypes with MiXCR, one entry per CDR3 protein. The sample holds 700,000 to 850,000 distinct CDR3 sequences, roughly 15% seen once. The CDR3 consists of 15 residues. Germline V gives CDR1 LNHNV, CDR2 YYDKDF (reference sequence). V lost 9 bases to trimming and J lost 0 bases, with 14 bases between them. Material: PBMCs, mostly from graft donor cells, obtained 360 days after TCRalphabeta/CD19-depleted stem cell transplant. V gene TRBV15 combines with J gene TRBJ1-4; D gene unclear. The TCR comes from a male patient younger than 18 who had a stem cell transplant for acute lymphoblastic leukemia, so the T cells may come from the graft donor. CDR3 protein: CATQKRASTNEKLFF. The CDR3 nucleotides are TGTGCCACTCAGAAACGGGCCTCAACTAATGAAAAACTGTTTTTT.